One and the same sample provided the 23 T cell receptor beta chains below, sequenced in a study of monozygotic twins with inflammatory bowel disease. TCRdb derives one entry per CDR3 protein from the 5' RACE reads, leaving out DNA. This listing includes 330,000 or so distinct CDR3 sequences. The sequencing input was blood. The origin of the receptors is a human donor with ulcerative colitis or Crohn's disease, or a healthy co-twin of an affected twin (not recorded which).

This CDR3 is CASSQRQGVDNEQFF. J is TRBJ2-1 and V is TRBV4-1; no DNA is available, so the TRBD1 call from TCRdb remains unchecked. The CDR3 length is 15 residues. Germline CDR1 reads MGHRA; CDR2 reads YSYEKL.

The V gene is TRBV5-1, the J gene TRBJ2-1; TCRdb's D call, TRBD1, is unchecked because there is no DNA. The V gene's germline CDR1 is SGHRS and CDR2 YFSETQ. The CDR3 is made up of 16 amino acids. The CDR3 protein is CASGLPRGSPYNEQFF.

V usage is TRBV5-1 and J usage is TRBJ2-1; no DNA is available, so the TRBD1 call from TCRdb remains unchecked. The CDR3 is made up of 14 amino acids. CDR1 is SGHRS, CDR2 YFSETQ, per germline. CDR3 residues: CASSLQGNYNEQFF.

This chain uses TRBV9 with TRBJ2-1; TCRdb names TRBD2, which stays unverified in the absence of DNA. Germline V gene lookup returns CDR1 SGDLS and CDR2 YYNGEE. This CDR3 contains 16 residues. The CDR3 is CASSGGGGLARNEQFF.

CDR3 region: CASSPGATDTQYF. This sequence joins TRBV5-1 and TRBJ2-3; the D gene TCRdb calls, TRBD1, cannot be checked with no DNA. In germline, CDR1 is SGHRS, CDR2 YFSETQ. This CDR3 is 13 amino acids long.

The chain links TRBV5-1 to TRBJ2-2; the D gene TCRdb calls, TRBD2, cannot be checked with no DNA. The CDR3 extends over 16 amino acids. Germline CDR1 SGHRS, CDR2 YFSETQ. CDR3 sequence: CASSLSGELNTGELFF.

The V and J genes are TRBV20-1 and TRBJ2-3; TCRdb's D call of TRBD1 is untestable without DNA. Germline loops: CDR1 DFQATT, CDR2 SNEGSKA (reference sequence). The CDR3 sequence is 16 residues long. Here the CDR3 reads CSAQQLQGQGIDTQYF.

The rearrangement uses TRBV12-3 or TRBV12-4 and TRBJ2-5. The CDR3 totals 13 residues. The CDR3 sequence: CASIRNQQETQYF.

The rearrangement links TRBV7-9 to TRBJ2-1; as DNA is missing, the TRBD1 call by TCRdb cannot be tested. This CDR3 contains 11 residues. The germline CDR1 and CDR2 sequences are SEHNR and FQNEAQ (reference sequence). The CDR3 sequence is CARNTGNEQFF.

The chain links TRBV25-1 to TRBJ2-7. This CDR3 has 14 amino acids. Germline V gives CDR1 MGHDK, CDR2 SYGVNS. The CDR3 protein is CASAKGTVGYEQYF.

This chain links TRBV29-1 with TRBJ2-7; the TRBD1 assignment by TCRdb is unverifiable without DNA. Germline CDR1 reads SQVTM; CDR2 reads ANQGSEA. This CDR3 is built from 13 residues. This chain's CDR3 is CSVEVSRGYEQYF.

The V call is TRBV7-9, the J call TRBJ2-1; TCRdb's D gene call, TRBD2, goes unchecked for lack of DNA. The CDR3 covers 15 residues. Germline-derived CDR1 and CDR2 are SEHNR and FQNEAQ (reference sequence). The CDR3 loop is CASSNGQSRINEQFF.

The chain recombines TRBV3-1 with TRBJ1-2; absent DNA, TCRdb's TRBD1 call cannot be checked. Per germline, CDR1 LGHDT and CDR2 YNNKEL (reference sequence). The CDR3 totals 13 residues. This CDR3 is CASSRDTAYGYTF. Full variable domain (rest looked up from reference TRBV3-1 and TRBJ1-2): DTAVSQTPKYLVTQMGNDKSIKCEQNLGHDTMYWYKQDSKKFLKIMFSYNNKELIINETVPNRFSPKSPDKAHLNLHINSLELGDSAVYFCASSRDTAYGYTFGSGTRLTVV.

The rearrangement uses TRBV7-6 and TRBJ1-1; with no DNA, the TCRdb D assignment of TRBD1 cannot be verified. The germline CDR1 and CDR2 sequences are SGHVS and FNYEAQ. The CDR3 covers 15 residues. This chain's CDR3 is CASSATGTANTEAFF. Full variable domain (rest looked up from reference TRBV7-6 and TRBJ1-1): GAGVSQSPRYKVTKRGQDVALRCDPISGHVSLYWYRQALGQGPEFLTYFNYEAQQDKSGLPNDRFSAERPEGSISTLTIQRTEQRDSAMYRCASSATGTANTEAFFGQGTRLTVV.

The chain is built from TRBV11-2 and TRBJ2-2. This CDR3 spans 13 amino acids. Germline V lookup: CDR1 SGHAT, CDR2 FQNNGV. This chain's CDR3 is CASSLSGPGELFF.

The chain recombines TRBV27 with TRBJ2-1. This CDR3 has 14 residues. The germline CDR1 and CDR2 sequences are MNHEY and SMNVEV (reference sequence). CDR3 region: CASSLIGVRNEQFF.

The rearrangement joins TRBV5-1 to TRBJ1-5; without DNA, the TCRdb call of TRBD1 cannot be checked. Germline-derived CDR1 and CDR2 are SGHRS and YFSETQ. This CDR3 comprises 14 residues. CDR3 loop: CASSPQGADQPQHF.

The chain is built from TRBV5-1 and TRBJ2-3. This CDR3 has 12 amino acids. Germline V lookup: CDR1 SGHRS, CDR2 YFSETQ. CDR3 loop: CASSLNLDTQYF.

This rearrangement joins TRBV12-3 or TRBV12-4 to TRBJ1-1; TCRdb lists TRBD1, though no DNA is available to test this call. The length of the CDR3 is 16 residues. The CDR3 spells CASSPAGTGINTEAFF.

V and J are TRBV29-1 and TRBJ2-2; without DNA, the TCRdb call of TRBD2 cannot be checked. Per germline, CDR1 SQVTM and CDR2 ANQGSEA. CDR3 length: 16 amino acids. CDR3 sequence reads: CSPTGLAGTNTGELFF.

The chain is built from TRBV11-2 and TRBJ1-6. Germline CDR1 is SGHAT and CDR2 is FQNNGV. This CDR3 has 18 residues. This chain's CDR3 is CASSLGVVGSSYNSPLHF.

The chain combines TRBV19 with TRBJ2-7; with no DNA, the TCRdb D assignment of TRBD1 cannot be verified. CDR1 LNHDA and CDR2 SQIVND come from the germline V gene (reference sequence). The CDR3 contains 14 residues. The CDR3 loop reads CASSGDRTAYEQYF.

The rearrangement joins TRBV6-1 to TRBJ1-2. Germline CDR1 is MNHNS and CDR2 is SASEGT. The CDR3 is 18 amino acids. This CDR3 is CASSAMSGTAAKLYGYTF.